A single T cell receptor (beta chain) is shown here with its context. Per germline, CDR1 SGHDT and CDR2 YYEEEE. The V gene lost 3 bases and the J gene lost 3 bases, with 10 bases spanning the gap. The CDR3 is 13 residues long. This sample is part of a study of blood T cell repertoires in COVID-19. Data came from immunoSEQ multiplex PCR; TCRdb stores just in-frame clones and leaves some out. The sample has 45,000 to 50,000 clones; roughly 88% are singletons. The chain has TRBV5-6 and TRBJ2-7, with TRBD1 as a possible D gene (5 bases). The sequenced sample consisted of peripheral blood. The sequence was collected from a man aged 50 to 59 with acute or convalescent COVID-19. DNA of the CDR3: TGTGCCAGCAGCTCAGGGTCTCGCTACGAGCAGTACTTC. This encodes CASSSGSRYEQYF.